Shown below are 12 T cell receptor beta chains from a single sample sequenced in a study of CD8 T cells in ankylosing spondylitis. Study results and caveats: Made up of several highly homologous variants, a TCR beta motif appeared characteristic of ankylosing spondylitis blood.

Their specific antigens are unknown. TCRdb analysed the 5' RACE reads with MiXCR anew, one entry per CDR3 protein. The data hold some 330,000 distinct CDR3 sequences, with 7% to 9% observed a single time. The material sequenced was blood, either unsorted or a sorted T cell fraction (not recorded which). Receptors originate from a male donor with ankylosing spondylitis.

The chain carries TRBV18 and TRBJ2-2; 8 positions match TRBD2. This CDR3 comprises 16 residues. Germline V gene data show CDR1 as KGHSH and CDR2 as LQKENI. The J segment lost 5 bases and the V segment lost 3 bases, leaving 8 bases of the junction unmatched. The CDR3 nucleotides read TGTGCCAGCTCACCCGAGCGGGAGATCGGTACCGGGGAGCTGTTTTTT. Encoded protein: CASSPEREIGTGELFF. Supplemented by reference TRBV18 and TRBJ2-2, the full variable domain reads NAGVMQNPRHLVRRRGQEARLRCSPMKGHSHVYWYRQLPEEGLKFMVYLQKENIIDESGMPKERFSAEFPKEGPSILRIQQVVRGDSAAYFCASSPEREIGTGELFFGEGSRLTVL.

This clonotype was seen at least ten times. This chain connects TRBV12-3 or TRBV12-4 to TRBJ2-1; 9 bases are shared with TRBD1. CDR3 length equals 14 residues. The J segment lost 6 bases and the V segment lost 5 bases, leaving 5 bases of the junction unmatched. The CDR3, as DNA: TGTGCCAGCAGTGGGACAGGGAGAGGCAATGAGCAGTTCTTC. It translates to CASSGTGRGNEQFF.

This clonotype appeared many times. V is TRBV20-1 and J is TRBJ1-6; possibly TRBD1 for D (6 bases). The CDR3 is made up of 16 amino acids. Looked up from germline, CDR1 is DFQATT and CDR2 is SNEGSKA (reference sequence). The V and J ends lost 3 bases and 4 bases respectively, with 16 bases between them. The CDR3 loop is CSASSGAGAYNSPLHF. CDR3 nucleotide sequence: TGCAGTGCTAGTTCGGGAGCAGGGGCGTATAATTCACCCCTCCACTTT.

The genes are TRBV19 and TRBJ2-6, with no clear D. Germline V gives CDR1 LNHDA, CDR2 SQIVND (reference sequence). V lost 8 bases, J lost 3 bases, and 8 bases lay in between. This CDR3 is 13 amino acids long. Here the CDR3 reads CASRVIGANVLTF. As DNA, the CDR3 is TGTGCCAGTCGGGTTATTGGGGCCAACGTCCTGACTTTC.

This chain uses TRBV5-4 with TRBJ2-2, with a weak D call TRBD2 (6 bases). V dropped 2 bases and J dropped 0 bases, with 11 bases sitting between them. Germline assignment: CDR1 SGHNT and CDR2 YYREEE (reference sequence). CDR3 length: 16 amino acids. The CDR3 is CASSLYGRANTGELFF. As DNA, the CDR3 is TGTGCCAGCAGCTTATACGGGAGAGCGAACACCGGGGAGCTGTTTTTT.

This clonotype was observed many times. The CDR3 loop reads CASSYRSGSYEQYF. The CDR3 coding sequence is TGTGCCAGCAGTTATCGATCGGGGAGCTACGAGCAGTACTTC. This sequence joins TRBV6-2 or TRBV6-3 and TRBJ2-7, with D tentatively TRBD2 (5 bases). The CDR3 totals 14 residues. CDR1 MNHEY and CDR2 SVGEGT come from the germline V gene. V was shortened by 3 bases and J by 3 bases, with 12 bases between the two germline ends.

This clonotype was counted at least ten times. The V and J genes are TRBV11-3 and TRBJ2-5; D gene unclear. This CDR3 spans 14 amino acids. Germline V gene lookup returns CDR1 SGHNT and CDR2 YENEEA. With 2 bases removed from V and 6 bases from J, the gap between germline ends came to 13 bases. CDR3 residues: CASSLSAAAQTQYF. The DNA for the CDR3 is TGTGCCAGCAGCTTATCTGCAGCAGCCCAGACCCAGTACTTC.

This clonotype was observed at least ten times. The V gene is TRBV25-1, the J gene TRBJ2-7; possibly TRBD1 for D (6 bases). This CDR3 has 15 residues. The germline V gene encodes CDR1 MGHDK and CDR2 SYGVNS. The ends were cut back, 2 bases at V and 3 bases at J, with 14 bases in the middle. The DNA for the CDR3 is TGTGCCAGCAGTGAAACAGGGTTAAGAGGCTACGAGCAGTACTTC. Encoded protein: CASSETGLRGYEQYF.

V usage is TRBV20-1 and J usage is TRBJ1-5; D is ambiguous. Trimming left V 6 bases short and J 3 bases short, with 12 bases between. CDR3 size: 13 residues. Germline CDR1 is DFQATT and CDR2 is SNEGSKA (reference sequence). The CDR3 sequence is CSAFQEHNQPQHF. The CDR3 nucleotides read TGCAGTGCCTTTCAGGAGCACAATCAGCCCCAGCATTTT.

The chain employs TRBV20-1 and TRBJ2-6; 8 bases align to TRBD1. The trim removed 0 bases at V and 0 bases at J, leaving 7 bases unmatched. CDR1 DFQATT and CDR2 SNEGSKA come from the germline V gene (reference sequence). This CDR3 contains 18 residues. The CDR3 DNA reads TGCAGTGCTAGAGATTTCGCTACAGGGGGCTCTGGGGCCAACGTCCTGACTTTC. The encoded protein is CSARDFATGGSGANVLTF.

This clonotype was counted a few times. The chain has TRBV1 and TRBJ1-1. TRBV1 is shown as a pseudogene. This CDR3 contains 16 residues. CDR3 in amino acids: CTSSQRRGLMNTEAFF. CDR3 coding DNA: TGCACCAGCAGCCAGAGAAGAGGACTTATGAACACTGAAGCTTTCTTT.

The DNA for the CDR3 is TGTGCCGTCAATGTAGGACTAGCGGAAAAAGACAATGAGCAGTTCTTC. This encodes CAVNVGLAEKDNEQFF. The genes are TRBV10-3 and TRBJ2-1, with 10 nucleotides matching TRBD2. After removal of 11 bases from V and 5 bases from J, the junction contained 15 bases not matched to a gene. The CDR3 is made up of 16 amino acids. Germline lookup yields CDR1 ENHRY and CDR2 SYGVKD.